This T cell receptor (beta chain) was found in a study of blood T cells in healthy people across ages. General study findings and limits: Higher naive T cell percentage went strongly together with higher TCR beta diversity.

PCR was performed a second time for about 7 to 11 cycles using a sample-barcoded 5' primer and a J-beta primer mix. A single record per CDR3 protein comes from TCRdb applying MiXCR to the 5' RACE reads. This table holds roughly 1,000,000 distinct CDR3 sequences, roughly 24% found once. V was shortened by 5 bases and J by 2 bases, with 15 bases between the two germline ends. The CDR3 spans 15 residues. CDR1 is SGHTA and CDR2 is FQGNSA in the germline V gene. Only a few counts were recorded for this clonotype. What it binds is not known. This same sample was also part of a study on T cells of mothers and their children. Per that study: The study recruited three healthy Caucasian mothers and their six children as donors. Each mother gave over 9.5 million TCR beta CDR3 reads; each child, several million.

V usage is TRBV7-2 and J usage is TRBJ1-1; D unresolved. The source material was blood. This TCR was sampled from a girl aged 2-10 years in good health. The CDR3 region is CASSLTVPLNTEAFF. In DNA form, the CDR3 reads TGTGCCAGCAGCCTTACGGTACCTTTAAACACTGAAGCTTTCTTT. The full variable domain, rest sourced from reference TRBV7-2 and TRBJ1-1, is GAGVSQSPSNKVTEKGKDVELRCDPISGHTALYWYRQSLGQGLEFLIYFQGNSAPDKSGLPSDRFSAERTGGSVSTLTIQRTQQEDSAVYLCASSLTVPLNTEAFFGQGTRLTVV.